One and the same sample provided the 13 T cell receptor beta chains below, sequenced in a study of neoadjuvant nivolumab and ipilimumab in lung cancer. Some clones are missing from TCRdb's copy, which holds only in-frame ones; the method was immunoSEQ multiplex PCR. The sample consists of tens of thousands of clones, just over 90% of them appearing once. The input for sequencing was peripheral blood, taken after neoadjuvant nivolumab, alone or with ipilimumab, at or shortly before surgery. The receptors were gathered from an adult with non-small cell lung cancer.

The V call is TRBV5-4, the J call TRBJ2-7; either TRBD1 or TRBD2 may fit D (6 bases each). Germline assignment: CDR1 SGHNT and CDR2 YYREEE (reference sequence). There are 15 residues in the CDR3. V was shortened by 2 bases and J by 3 bases, with 15 bases between the two germline ends. CDR3 loop: CASSLGGRSNYEQYF. As DNA, the CDR3 is TGTGCCAGCAGCTTAGGGGGGCGTTCGAACTACGAGCAGTACTTC. The variable domain in full, with the rest retrieved from reference TRBV5-4 and TRBJ2-7, is ETGVTQSPTHLIKTRGQQVTLRCSSQSGHNTVSWYQQALGQGPQFIFQYYREEENGRGNFPPRFSGLQFPNYSSELNVNALELDDSALYLCASSLGGRSNYEQYFGPGTRLTVT.

The chain has TRBV16 and TRBJ1-2; no definite D call. V lost 4 bases to trimming and J lost 8 bases, with 20 bases between them. The germline gives CDR1 KGHSY, CDR2 FQNENV. This CDR3 is built from 15 residues. CDR3 residues: CASSLDWTELKGYTF. The CDR3 region has the DNA TGTGCCAGCAGCCTTGACTGGACGGAATTGAAGGGCTACACCTTC. Full variable domain (rest looked up from reference TRBV16 and TRBJ1-2): GEEVAQTPKHLVRGEGQKAKLYCAPIKGHSYVFWYQQVLKNEFKFLISFQNENVFDETGMPKERFSAKCLPNSPCSLEIQATKLEDSAVYFCASSLDWTELKGYTFGSGTRLTVV.

The rearrangement uses TRBV4-3 and TRBJ2-7, with D possibly TRBD1 on 5 matching bases. Trimming stripped 4 bases from V and 0 bases from J, with 10 bases between. This CDR3 has 14 amino acids. CDR1 LGHNA and CDR2 YSLEER come from the germline V gene. The CDR3 spells CASSLGEFSYEQYF. CDR3 in DNA: TGCGCCAGCAGCCTAGGGGAATTCTCCTACGAGCAGTACTTC.

The rearrangement joins TRBV6-5 to TRBJ1-2; 9 bases match TRBD1. Trimming removed 5 bases from V and 7 bases from J; junction bases left unmatched: 8. The CDR3 covers 14 residues. Germline-derived CDR1 and CDR2 are MNHEY and SVGAGI. The CDR3 loop is CASSQGQGVSGYTF. In DNA, the CDR3 is TGTGCCAGCAGTCAGGGACAGGGTGTATCTGGCTACACCTTC.

The chain is built from TRBV7-9 and TRBJ1-3; the D is unclear. There are 14 residues in the CDR3. Looked up from germline, CDR1 is SEHNR and CDR2 is FQNEAQ (reference sequence). The V gene lost 1 base and the J gene lost 7 bases, with 11 bases spanning the gap. CDR3 coding DNA: TGTGCCAGCAGCTTAGATGGCCTCGTCAACACCATATATTTT. Its protein product is CASSLDGLVNTIYF.

This clone has more than one count but fewer than ten. The chain is built from TRBV10-1 and TRBJ1-5; D not certain. Germline CDR1 reads WNHNN; CDR2 reads SYGVQD (reference sequence). Trimming removed 1 base from V and 10 bases from J, with 8 bases in between. This CDR3 has 12 amino acids. CDR3 bases: TGCGCCAGCAGTGAGTACACCTACCCCCAGCATTTT. Amino acids: CASSEYTYPQHF.

The chain joins TRBV19 to TRBJ1-1; possibly TRBD1 for D (5 bases). Germline V gives CDR1 LNHDA, CDR2 SQIVND (reference sequence). Trimming took 0 bases from V and 3 from J, leaving 11 bases between them. The CDR3 length is 15 residues. In DNA, the CDR3 is TGTGCCAGTAGTATAGATCGGGGACTGGACACTGAAGCTTTCTTT. Protein product: CASSIDRGLDTEAFF.

The rearrangement links TRBV6-1 to TRBJ2-7; perhaps TRBD1 as D (6 bases). V shed 3 bases and J shed 7 bases, with 19 bases lying between them. CDR3 size: 15 residues. In germline, CDR1 is MNHNS, CDR2 SASEGT. DNA for the CDR3: TGTGCCAGCAGTGACACAGGGACCTACTACGAGGAGCAGTACTTC. It yields the protein CASSDTGTYYEEQYF.

The chain uses TRBV9 and TRBJ2-7; TRBD1 or TRBD2 may be the D gene (5 bases each). CDR3 length: 14 amino acids. V shed 1 base and J shed 4 bases, with 12 bases lying between them. Germline V lookup: CDR1 SGDLS, CDR2 YYNGEE. CDR3 sequence (DNA): TGTGCCAGCAGCGTATCGAGGGGCGGGTACGAGCAGTACTTC. It is translated as CASSVSRGGYEQYF. Combining the CDR3 with reference TRBV9 and TRBJ2-7 gives the whole variable domain DSGVTQTPKHLITATGQRVTLRCSPRSGDLSVYWYQQSLDQGLQFLIQYYNGEERAKGNILERFSAQQFPDLHSELNLSSLELGDSALYFCASSVSRGGYEQYFGPGTRLTVT.

The genes are TRBV18 and TRBJ1-5; TRBD1 is a possible D gene (5 bases). The germline V gene has CDR1 KGHSH and CDR2 LQKENI. This CDR3 contains 15 residues. Trimming cost V 1 base and J 6 bases, with 13 bases left between them. The CDR3 nucleotides read TGTGCCAGCTCACCACAGGGGAAGGTGGGTCAGCCCCAGCATTTT. Encoded protein: CASSPQGKVGQPQHF.

This clone was counted once. The V gene is TRBV6-5, the J gene TRBJ1-2; a weak D match, TRBD1 (5 bases). Germline V CDR1 and CDR2: MNHEY, SVGAGI. The CDR3 is made up of 14 amino acids. V shed 0 bases and J shed 3 bases, with 8 bases lying between them. The CDR3, as DNA: TGTGCCAGCAGTTACTCTGCCAGGGACTATGGCTACACCTTC. It specifies CASSYSARDYGYTF.

CDR3 coding DNA: TGTGCCAGCAGCTGGGGGACAGGGGTCTATGGCTACACCTTC. Translating it yields CASSWGTGVYGYTF. This chain links TRBV7-9 with TRBJ1-2, with 10 nucleotides matching TRBD1. Losses at the gene ends were 4 bases for V and 4 bases for J; bases not matched to a gene: 3. The CDR3 extends over 14 amino acids. CDR1 SEHNR and CDR2 FQNEAQ come from the germline V gene (reference sequence).

The chain is built from TRBV4-3 and TRBJ2-3; D assignment may be TRBD1 or TRBD2 (5 bases each). This CDR3 contains 16 residues. Looked up from germline, CDR1 is LGHNA and CDR2 is YSLEER. The V end was cut by 0 bases, the J end by 3 bases, with 13 bases between. The CDR3 loop reads CASSQEAGRGTDTQYF. CDR3 DNA sequence: TGCGCCAGCAGCCAAGAGGCAGGGAGAGGGACAGATACGCAGTATTTT.